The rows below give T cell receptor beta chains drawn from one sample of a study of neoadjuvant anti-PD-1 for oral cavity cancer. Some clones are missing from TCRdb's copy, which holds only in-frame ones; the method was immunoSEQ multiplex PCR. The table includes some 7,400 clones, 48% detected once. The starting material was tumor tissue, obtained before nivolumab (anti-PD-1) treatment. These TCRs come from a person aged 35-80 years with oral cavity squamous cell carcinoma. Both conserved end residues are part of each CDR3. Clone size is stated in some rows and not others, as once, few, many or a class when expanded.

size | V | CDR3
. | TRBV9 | CASSVGGGFSGNTIYF
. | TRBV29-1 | CSVPRGGVSTDTQYF
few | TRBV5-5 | CASSLRLAGGTEQFF
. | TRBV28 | CASLEYNEQFF
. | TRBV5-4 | CASSSTGAGATDTQYF
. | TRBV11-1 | CASSPRDWTYEQYF
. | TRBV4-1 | CASSQETTVTYEQYF
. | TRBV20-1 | CSTGVVETQYF
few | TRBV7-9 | CASSLGAGEKLFF
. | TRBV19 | CASTADRAGANVLTF
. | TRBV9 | CASSVGASGDYEQYF
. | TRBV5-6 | CASSETSRTDTQYF
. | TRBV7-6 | CASSLVPAGEQYF
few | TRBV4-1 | CASSRTGDTEAFF
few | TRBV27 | CASSQGTHHNYGYTF
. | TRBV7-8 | CASSPRLAGGWGGEQFF
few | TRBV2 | CASRELGASTYEQYF
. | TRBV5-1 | CASSVGQQNTEAFF
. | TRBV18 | CASSQDRAKPQHF
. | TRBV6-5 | CASSLSRGGYEQYF
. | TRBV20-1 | CSAANTGELFF
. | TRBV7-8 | CASSLSRVLAGHNEQFF
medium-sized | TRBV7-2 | CASSLDGPLDEQFF
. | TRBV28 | CASSFLFSRGFYGYTF
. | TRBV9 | CASSEGQEPIAQYF
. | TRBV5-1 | CASSGDSNTEAFF
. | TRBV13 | CASSGGTGRSTEAFF
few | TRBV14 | CASSRGQARFGEKLFF
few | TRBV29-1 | CSVANTGELFF
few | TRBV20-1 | CSASGGYGYTF
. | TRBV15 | CATSSQRAVVTEAFF
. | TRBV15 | CATSRDRSGTNEKLFF
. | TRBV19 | CASSISPSGRSGSYEQYF
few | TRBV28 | CASSIGGKSSYEQYF
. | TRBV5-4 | CASTQWGGGQETQYF
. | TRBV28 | CASSLVGTGDEKLFF
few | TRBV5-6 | CASSRRGAITGPQHF
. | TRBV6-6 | CASSYSTGGFSDTQYF
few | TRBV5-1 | CASSFGTPSYNEQFF
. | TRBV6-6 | CASSYSGYTEAFF
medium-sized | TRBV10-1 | CASSGTFSNQPQHF
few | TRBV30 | CAWIGRYGYTF
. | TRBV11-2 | CASSSTGAGATDTQYF
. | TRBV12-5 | CASGLGTVDTQYF
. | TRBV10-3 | CAISEWTGNEQFF
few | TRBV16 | CASSLTRGRDTDTQYF
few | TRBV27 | CASRGDGETQYF
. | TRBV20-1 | CSAKEGKQFF
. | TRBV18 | CASSSQGLNTEAFF
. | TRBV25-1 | CASSATGGNEQYF
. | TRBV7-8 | CASSFLQETQYF
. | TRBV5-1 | CASRDTGQTYEQYF
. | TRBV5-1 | CASSIGQGGSEQYF
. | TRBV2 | CASSKLAGPNTGELFF
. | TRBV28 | CASSFGEESNQPQHF